Listed below are T cell receptor beta chains from one sample, sequenced in a study of control samples from healthy donors and cancer patients. Libraries were prepared by immunoSEQ multiplex PCR; TCRdb keeps only in-frame clonotypes and omits some of them. There are around 130,000 clones in the sample; around 93% occur only once, and roughly 8.7% lies in the top ten. Sample: blood. The receptors come from a man younger than 35 in good health. CDR3s include the opening cysteine and the closing phenylalanine or tryptophan. Fields, in order: J gene, clone size, V gene, D gene, CDR3 DNA, CDR3 protein. The D gene is left open where the match is weak. Some rows mark clone size as missing; the rest say once, few, many or name a class of expanded clone.

>TRBJ1-2|-|TRBV9|TRBD1
TGTGCCAGCAGCGTCGACAGGGGGAAGACGTATGGCTACACCTTC
CASSVDRGKTYGYTF
>TRBJ2-2|-|TRBV24-1|-
TGTGCCACCAGTGATGCCGGGAGGGGGCCCACCGGGGAGCTGTTTTTT
CATSDAGRGPTGELFF
>TRBJ2-3|-|TRBV25-1|TRBD2
TGTGCCAGTTCACTAGCGGTTAGCACAGATACGCAGTATTTT
CASSLAVSTDTQYF
>TRBJ1-2|-|TRBV6-5|-
TGTGCCAGCAGTCCCCCTCTCGGGGGTGGGGATGGCTACACCTTC
CASSPPLGGGDGYTF
>TRBJ2-7|-|TRBV4-1|TRBD2
TGCGCCAGCAGCCAAACTAGCGGGGGGTCCTACGAGCAGTACTTC
CASSQTSGGSYEQYF
>TRBJ1-3|-|TRBV6-5|-
TGTGCCAGCAGTTACTCCCGGGGCTCTGGAAACACCATATATTTT
CASSYSRGSGNTIYF
>TRBJ1-1|-|TRBV7-3|-
TGTGCCAGCAGCTCGAGACAGCTCACTGAAGCTTTCTTT
CASSSRQLTEAFF
>TRBJ2-2|-|TRBV6-5|-
TGTGCCAGCAGGCCAGCAGGGGCGAACACCGGGGAGCTGTTTTTT
CASRPAGANTGELFF
>TRBJ2-1|-|TRBV12-3/TRBV12-4|TRBD1
TGTGCCAGCAGTCGGGGACAGTCGGAGGAGCAGTTCTTC
CASSRGQSEEQFF
>TRBJ1-1|-|TRBV5-1|-
TGCGCCAGCAGCTTTGGAGACACTGAAGCTTTCTTT
CASSFGDTEAFF
>TRBJ1-1|-|TRBV2|-
TGTGCCAGCAGGGGATCGACGTGGCGACTAATGAACACTGAAGCTTTCTTT
CASRGSTWRLMNTEAFF
>TRBJ1-5|-|TRBV5-6|TRBD1
TGTGCCAGCAGCGCAACAGGGGTCATAGGGGGTCAGCCCCAGCATTTT
CASSATGVIGGQPQHF
>TRBJ2-1|-|TRBV19|-
TGTGCCAGTAGTATAGCCCGGGCCAATGAGCAGTTCTTC
CASSIARANEQFF
>TRBJ2-1|-|TRBV3-1/TRBV3-2|-
TGTGCCAGCAGCCACCCCCCGCCTAAAGTCTCGAATAATGAGCAGTTCTTC
CASSHPPPKVSNNEQFF
>TRBJ1-1|-|TRBV11-2|-
TGTGCCAGCAGCTTAAGCAGGCGGGTTGGGGGCACTGAAGCTTTCTTT
CASSLSRRVGGTEAFF
>TRBJ1-3|once|TRBV1|-
TGCACCAGCAGCCTACCGAGCGAGGGTCAATCGAACACCATATATTTT
CTSSLPSEGQSNTIYF
>TRBJ1-4|few|TRBV7-9|-
TGTGCCAGCAGCTTCAAGGGTTCCGAGAATGAAAAACTGTTTTTT
CASSFKGSENEKLFF
>TRBJ2-1|once|TRBV7-2|TRBD1
TGTGCCAGCAGCTTCGACAGGGGTAATGAGCAGTTCTTC
CASSFDRGNEQFF
>TRBJ1-1|-|TRBV27|-
TGTGCCAGCATGAGACAGCAAGCATATGAAGCTTTCTTT
CASMRQQAYEAFF
>TRBJ1-3|-|TRBV5-6|TRBD1
TGTGCCAGCAGCTTGGACAGGGGAGGAAACACCATATATTTT
CASSLDRGGNTIYF
>TRBJ2-7|-|TRBV12-5|-
TGTGCTAGTTGGCCGGGGGGCGTCTCCTACGAGCAGTACTTC
CASWPGGVSYEQYF
>TRBJ2-1|-|TRBV3-1/TRBV3-2|-
TGTGCCAGCAGCCAAGGCGTTCCTTACAATGAGCAGTTCTTC
CASSQGVPYNEQFF
>TRBJ2-5|-|TRBV20-1|-
TGCAGTGCTACTGATCGGAGGGGGCGCGGAGAGACCCAGTACTTC
CSATDRRGRGETQYF
>TRBJ1-1|-|TRBV6-1|-
TGTGCCAGCAGTGAGAGGTGGGACCCAAACACTGAAGCTTTCTTT
CASSERWDPNTEAFF
>TRBJ1-5|-|TRBV5-6|-
TGTGCCAGCAGCTTGTGGGGGGAGCCCCAGCATTTT
CASSLWGEPQHF
>TRBJ1-6|-|TRBV5-4|-
TGTGCCAGCAGTCCGGACAGTAATTCACCCCTCCACTTT
CASSPDSNSPLHF
>TRBJ1-2|-|TRBV4-2|-
TGTGCCAGCACCCAAAAGCAGGAAAACTATGGCTACACCTTC
CASTQKQENYGYTF
>TRBJ2-7|-|TRBV5-1|-
TGCGCCAGCAGCTTGGAGGGTCCGGCGACGTTC
CASSLEGPATF
>TRBJ1-4|-|TRBV5-1|TRBD1
TGCGCCAGCAGCTTGGCCGGGACAGGGGAGGAAAAACTGTTTTTT
CASSLAGTGEEKLFF